This T cell receptor (beta chain) was obtained from a study of cytomegalovirus exposure and HLA in healthy donors. This clone was counted only a few times. CDR1 and CDR2 from the germline V gene are MGHRA and YSYEKL. V was trimmed by 2 bases and J by 3 bases, leaving 7 bases between them. The CDR3 is made up of 13 amino acids. Primers for the PCR totalled 60 Vbeta and 13 Jbeta. Sequenced by immunoSEQ multiplex PCR; TCRdb stores in-frame clones only, minus some. The data contain fewer than 100,000 clones, about 78% of them singletons. This clonotype was sampled from a woman aged 40 to 50 in good health and CMV-seropositive. The gene calls are TRBV4-1 and TRBJ1-1; D is unresolved. The sample was PBMCs. This CDR3 reads CASSQPPDTEAFF. The DNA for the CDR3 is TGCGCCAGCAGCCAACCTCCCGACACTGAAGCTTTCTTT.